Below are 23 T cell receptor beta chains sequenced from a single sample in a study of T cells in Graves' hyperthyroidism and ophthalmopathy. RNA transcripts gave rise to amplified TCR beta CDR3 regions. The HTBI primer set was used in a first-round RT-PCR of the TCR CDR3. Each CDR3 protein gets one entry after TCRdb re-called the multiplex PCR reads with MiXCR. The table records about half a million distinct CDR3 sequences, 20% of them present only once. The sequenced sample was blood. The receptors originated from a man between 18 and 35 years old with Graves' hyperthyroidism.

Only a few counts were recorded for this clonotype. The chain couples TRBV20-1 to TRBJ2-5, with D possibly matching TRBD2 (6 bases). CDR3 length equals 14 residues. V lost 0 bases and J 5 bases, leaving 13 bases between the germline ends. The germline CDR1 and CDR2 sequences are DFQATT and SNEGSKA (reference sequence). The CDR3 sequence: CSAREGSGDETQYF. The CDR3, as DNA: TGCAGTGCTAGAGAAGGCTCGGGGGATGAGACCCAGTACTTC.

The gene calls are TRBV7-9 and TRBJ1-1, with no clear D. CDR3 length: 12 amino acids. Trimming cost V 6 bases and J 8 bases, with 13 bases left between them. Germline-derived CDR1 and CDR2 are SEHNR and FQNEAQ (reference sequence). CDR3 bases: TGTGCCAGCAGTGCGACCCTTACCGAAGCTTTCTTT. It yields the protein CASSATLTEAFF.

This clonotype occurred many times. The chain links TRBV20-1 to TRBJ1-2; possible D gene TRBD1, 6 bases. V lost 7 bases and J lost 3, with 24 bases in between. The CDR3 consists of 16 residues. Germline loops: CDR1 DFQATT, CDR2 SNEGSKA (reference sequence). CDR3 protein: CSVGGMSWGQDYGYTF. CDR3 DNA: TGCAGTGTAGGCGGAATGTCGTGGGGGCAGGACTATGGCTACACCTTC.

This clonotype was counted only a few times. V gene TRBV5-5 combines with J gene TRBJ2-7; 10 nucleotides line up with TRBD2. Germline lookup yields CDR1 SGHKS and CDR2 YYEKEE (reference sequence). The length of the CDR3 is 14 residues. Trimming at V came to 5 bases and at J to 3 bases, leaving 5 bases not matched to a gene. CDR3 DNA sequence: TGTGCCAGCAGTCGAGGGACTAGCGACTACGAGCAGTACTTC. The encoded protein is CASSRGTSDYEQYF.

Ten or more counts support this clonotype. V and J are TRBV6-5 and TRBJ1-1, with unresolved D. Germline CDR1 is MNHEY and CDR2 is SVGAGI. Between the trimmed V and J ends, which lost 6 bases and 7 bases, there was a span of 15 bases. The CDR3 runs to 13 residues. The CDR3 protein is CASRPPGVIEAFF. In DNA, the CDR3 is TGTGCCAGCAGACCTCCCGGGGTTATTGAAGCTTTCTTT.

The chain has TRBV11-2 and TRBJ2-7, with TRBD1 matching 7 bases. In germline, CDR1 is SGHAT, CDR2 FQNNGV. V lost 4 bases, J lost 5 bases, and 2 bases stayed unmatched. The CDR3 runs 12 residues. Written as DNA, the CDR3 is TGTGCCAGCAGCTGGGGGACAGACGAGCAGTACTTC. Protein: CASSWGTDEQYF.

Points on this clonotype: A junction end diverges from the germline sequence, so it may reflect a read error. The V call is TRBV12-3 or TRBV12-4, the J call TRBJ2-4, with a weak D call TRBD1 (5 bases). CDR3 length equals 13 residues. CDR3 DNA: TGTGCCAGCAGTTTGGGGCAGTTAAACATTAAGTACTTC. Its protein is CASSLGQLNIKYF.

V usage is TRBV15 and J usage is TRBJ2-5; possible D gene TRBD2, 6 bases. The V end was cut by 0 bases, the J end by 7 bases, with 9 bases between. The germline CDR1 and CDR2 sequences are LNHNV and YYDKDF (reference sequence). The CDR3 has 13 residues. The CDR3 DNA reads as TGTGCCACCAGCAGAGATCGGAGGGGGACCCAGTACTTC. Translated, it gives CATSRDRRGTQYF.

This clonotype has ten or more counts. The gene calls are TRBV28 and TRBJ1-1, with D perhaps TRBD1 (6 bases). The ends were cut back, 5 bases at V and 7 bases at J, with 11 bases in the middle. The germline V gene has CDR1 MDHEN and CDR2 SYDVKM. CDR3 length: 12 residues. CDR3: CASSNRVGEAFF. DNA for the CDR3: TGTGCCAGCAGTAACAGGGTTGGTGAAGCTTTCTTT.

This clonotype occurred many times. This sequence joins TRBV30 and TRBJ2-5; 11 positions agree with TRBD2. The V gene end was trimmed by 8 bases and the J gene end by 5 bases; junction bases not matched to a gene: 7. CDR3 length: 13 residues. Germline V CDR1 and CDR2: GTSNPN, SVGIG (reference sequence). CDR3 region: CAGAIAGGETQYF. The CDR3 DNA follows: TGTGCCGGAGCGATAGCGGGAGGGGAGACCCAGTACTTC.

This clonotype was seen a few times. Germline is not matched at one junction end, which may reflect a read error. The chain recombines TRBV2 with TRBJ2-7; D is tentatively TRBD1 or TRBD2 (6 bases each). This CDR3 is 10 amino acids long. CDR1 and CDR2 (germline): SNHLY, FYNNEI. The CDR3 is CASREGVLNF. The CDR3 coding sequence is TGTGCCAGCAGGGAGGGGGTATTGAACTTC.

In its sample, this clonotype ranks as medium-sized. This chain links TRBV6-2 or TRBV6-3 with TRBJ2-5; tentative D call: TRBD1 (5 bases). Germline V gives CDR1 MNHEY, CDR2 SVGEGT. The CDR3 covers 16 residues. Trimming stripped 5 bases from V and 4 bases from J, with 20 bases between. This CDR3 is CASSVLGATLRETQYF. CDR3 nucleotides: TGTGCCAGCAGTGTTCTAGGGGCGACCTTACGAGAGACCCAGTACTTC.

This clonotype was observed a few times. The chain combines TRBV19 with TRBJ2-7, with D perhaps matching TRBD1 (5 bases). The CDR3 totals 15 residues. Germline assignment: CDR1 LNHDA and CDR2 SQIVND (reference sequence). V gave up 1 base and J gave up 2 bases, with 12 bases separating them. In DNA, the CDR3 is TGTGCCAGTAGTATAGGAGCAGGGTTTACCTACGAGCAGTACTTC. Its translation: CASSIGAGFTYEQYF.

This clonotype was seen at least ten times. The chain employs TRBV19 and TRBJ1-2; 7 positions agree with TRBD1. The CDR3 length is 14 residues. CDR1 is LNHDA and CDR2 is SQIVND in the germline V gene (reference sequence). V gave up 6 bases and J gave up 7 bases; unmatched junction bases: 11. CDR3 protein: CASRRQGLPGGYTF. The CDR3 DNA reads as TGTGCCAGTAGGCGACAGGGCCTACCGGGTGGCTACACCTTC.

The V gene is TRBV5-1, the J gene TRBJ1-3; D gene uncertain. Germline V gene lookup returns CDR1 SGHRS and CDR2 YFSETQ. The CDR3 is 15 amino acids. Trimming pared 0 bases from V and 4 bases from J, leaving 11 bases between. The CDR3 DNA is TGCGCCAGCAGCTTGGACCCGGGATCCGGAAACACCATATATTTT. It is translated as CASSLDPGSGNTIYF.

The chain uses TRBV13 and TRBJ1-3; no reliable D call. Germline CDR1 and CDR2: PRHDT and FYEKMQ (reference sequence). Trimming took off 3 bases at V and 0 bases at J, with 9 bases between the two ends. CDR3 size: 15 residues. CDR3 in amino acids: CASSFRTVSGNTIYF. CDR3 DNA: TGTGCCAGCAGCTTCCGGACGGTCTCTGGAAACACCATATATTTT.

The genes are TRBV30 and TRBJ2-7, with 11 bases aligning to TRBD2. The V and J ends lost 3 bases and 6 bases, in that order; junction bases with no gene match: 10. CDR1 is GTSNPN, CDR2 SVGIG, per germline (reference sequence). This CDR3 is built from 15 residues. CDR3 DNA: TGTGCCTGGAGCGAACTAGCGGGGGAGGTAAGCGAGCAGTACTTC. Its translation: CAWSELAGEVSEQYF.

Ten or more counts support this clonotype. Written as DNA, the CDR3 is TGCAGCGTTGCAACGGGAGAAGCTTTCTTT. Its translation: CSVATGEAFF. The chain links TRBV29-1 to TRBJ1-1; no clear D gene. The V end was cut by 4 bases, the J end by 8 bases, with 8 bases between. The CDR3 totals 10 residues. CDR1 and CDR2 from the germline V gene are SQVTM and ANQGSEA.

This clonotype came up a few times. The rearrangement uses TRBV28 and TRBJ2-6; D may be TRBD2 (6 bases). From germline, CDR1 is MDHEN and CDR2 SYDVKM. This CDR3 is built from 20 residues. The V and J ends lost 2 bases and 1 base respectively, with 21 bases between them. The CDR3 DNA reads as TGTGCCAGCAGTTTAGTCCTCCGGCCGGGACTGTTGTCTGGGGCCAACGTCCTGACTTTC. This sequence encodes CASSLVLRPGLLSGANVLTF. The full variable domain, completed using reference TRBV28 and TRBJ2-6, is DVKVTQSSRYLVKRTGEKVFLECVQDMDHENMFWYRQDPGLGLRLIYFSYDVKMKEKGDIPEGYSVSREKKERFSLILESASTNQTSMYLCASSLVLRPGLLSGANVLTFGAGSRLTVL.

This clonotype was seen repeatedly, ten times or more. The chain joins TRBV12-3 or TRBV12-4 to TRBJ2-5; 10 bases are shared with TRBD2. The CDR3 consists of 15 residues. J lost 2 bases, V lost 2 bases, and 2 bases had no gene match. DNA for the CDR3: TGTGCCAGCAGTTTATGGACTAGCGGACAAGAGACCCAGTACTTC. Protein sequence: CASSLWTSGQETQYF.

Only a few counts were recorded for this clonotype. In DNA, the CDR3 is TGTGCCAGCAGCCTAGACGGGCTCCGTGGTGAAGCTTTCTTT. This encodes CASSLDGLRGEAFF. The chain links TRBV3-1 to TRBJ1-1; D gene uncertain. The CDR3 is made up of 14 amino acids. Germline assignment: CDR1 LGHDT and CDR2 YNNKEL (reference sequence). V lost 4 bases and J 7 bases, leaving 16 bases between the germline ends.

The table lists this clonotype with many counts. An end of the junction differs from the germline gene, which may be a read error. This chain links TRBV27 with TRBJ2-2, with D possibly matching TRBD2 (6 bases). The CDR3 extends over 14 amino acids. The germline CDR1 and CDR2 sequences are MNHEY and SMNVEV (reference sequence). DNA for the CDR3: TGTGCCAGCAGTTTTCGTGAGTTTACCGGGGGGCTGTTTTTT. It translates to CASSFREFTGGLFF.

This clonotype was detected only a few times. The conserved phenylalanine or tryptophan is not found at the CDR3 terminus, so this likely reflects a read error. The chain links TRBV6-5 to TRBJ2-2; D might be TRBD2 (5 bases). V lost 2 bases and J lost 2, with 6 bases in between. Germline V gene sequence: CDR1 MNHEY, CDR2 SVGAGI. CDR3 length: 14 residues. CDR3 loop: CASSYRTNTGELFV. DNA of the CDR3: TGTGCCAGCAGTTACAGGACTAACACCGGGGAGCTGTTTGTT.